This T cell receptor beta chain comes out of a study of cytomegalovirus exposure and HLA in healthy donors. In the PCR, 60 Vbeta and 13 Jbeta primers were used. Some clones are missing from TCRdb's copy, which holds only in-frame ones; the method was immunoSEQ multiplex PCR. Of 150,000 to 200,000 clones in the sample, 75% to 85% are singletons; the top ten hold roughly 0.7%. The donors were healthy bone marrow donors. Study-wide findings and caveats: Serostatus for CMV was the only available immune exposure information. A previous analysis found most TCR beta V segments productive roughly 87% or roughly 30% of the time.

This clone was observed once. No antigen is known for it. The CDR3 contains 14 residues. CDR1 ENHRY and CDR2 SYGVKD come from the germline V gene. V lost 6 bases to trimming and J lost 2 bases, with 13 bases between them. The sequence came from a boy aged 5-17 years in good health and CMV-seronegative. This chain uses TRBV10-3 with TRBJ1-1; the D gene is possibly TRBD1 (6 bases). The specimen sequenced was PBMCs. In nucleotides, the CDR3 is TGTGCCATCAGAGTGACAGGCGGTAACACTGAAGCTTTCTTT. This translates into CAIRVTGGNTEAFF.